Listed here is a single T cell receptor beta chain. Methods used by the authors: Amplifying reference gene primers gave estimates of nucleated cell counts. Method: immunoSEQ multiplex PCR; TCRdb's copy keeps in-frame clones and lacks some. D and trimming come from the DNA, and the V and J calls and clone size come from that table. Here the sample spans roughly 150,000 clones, 78% being singletons. This CDR3 is 13 amino acids long. J lost 1 base, V lost 6 bases, and 2 bases had no gene match. These data originate in a study of blood T cell repertoires in COVID-19. Study context: PBMCs, B-cell-depleted T cells, or T cells were the source of the cDNA or gDNA that made up the material.

The genes are TRBV12-3 or TRBV12-4 and TRBJ2-5, with TRBD1 matching 7 bases. Sequenced material: peripheral blood. The receptor's source is a woman of 80 years or more with acute or convalescent COVID-19. The CDR3 sequence: CASREGAQETQYF. The CDR3 DNA is TGTGCCAGCAGAGAGGGGGCCCAAGAGACCCAGTACTTC.